A selection of T cell receptor beta chains follows, all from one sample in a study of T cell changes during pregnancy in multiple sclerosis. Sequencing used immunoSEQ multiplex PCR; TCRdb keeps in-frame clones, though not all of them. There are tens of thousands of clones in the sample; 88% occur only once, and approximately 1% lies in the top ten. Sequencing was performed on CD4+ T cells from peripheral blood mononuclear cells, taken in the second trimester of pregnancy. These receptors originate from a female donor with multiple sclerosis, enrolled in a pregnancy study. Both conserved end residues are part of each CDR3. The order of the fields is clone size, J gene, V gene, D gene, CDR3 protein, CDR3 DNA. D genes are given only for firm matches. Rows give clone size only sometimes, using once, few, many, or a class for an expanded clone.

size: NA
J: TRBJ2-2
V: TRBV28
D: NA
CDR3: CASSLSLGASGELFF
DNA: TGTGCCAGCAGTTTATCGCTTGGGGCATCCGGGGAGCTGTTTTTT

size: NA
J: TRBJ2-7
V: TRBV5-4
D: NA
CDR3: CASSLDPGATYEQYF
DNA: TGTGCCAGCAGCTTGGATCCGGGAGCGACCTACGAGCAGTACTTC

size: NA
J: TRBJ1-2
V: TRBV19
D: NA
CDR3: CASSIGDGTNYGYTF
DNA: TGTGCCAGTAGTATTGGAGACGGAACTAACTATGGCTACACCTTC

size: NA
J: TRBJ2-2
V: TRBV15
D: NA
CDR3: CATSRGRTGELFF
DNA: TGTGCCACCAGCAGAGGGAGGACCGGGGAGCTGTTTTTT

size: NA
J: TRBJ2-7
V: TRBV6-5
D: TRBD1
CDR3: CASSSSSGGQVKQYF
DNA: TGTGCCAGCAGCTCCTCTTCAGGGGGACAGGTGAAGCAGTACTTC

size: NA
J: TRBJ1-5
V: TRBV15
D: NA
CDR3: CATSRDLRHADSNQPQHF
DNA: TGTGCCACCAGCAGAGACCTCAGGCACGCCGATAGCAATCAGCCCCAGCATTTT

size: NA
J: TRBJ2-7
V: TRBV28
D: NA
CDR3: CASSFRSYEQYF
DNA: TGTGCCAGCAGTTTTCGCTCCTACGAGCAGTACTTC

size: NA
J: TRBJ2-1
V: TRBV9
D: NA
CDR3: CASSVASGILLTEQFF
DNA: TGTGCCAGCAGCGTAGCGTCCGGGATCCTACTTACTGAGCAGTTCTTC

size: NA
J: TRBJ1-1
V: TRBV9
D: NA
CDR3: CASSDYKAKNTEAFF
DNA: TGTGCCAGCAGCGACTACAAAGCCAAGAACACTGAAGCTTTCTTT

size: NA
J: TRBJ2-5
V: TRBV27
D: NA
CDR3: CASRGGETQYF
DNA: TGTGCCAGCAGAGGCGGGGAGACCCAGTACTTC

size: few
J: TRBJ2-1
V: TRBV11-2
D: TRBD2
CDR3: CASRPTGTSVYNEQFF
DNA: TGTGCCAGCAGGCCAACCGGGACTAGCGTTTACAATGAGCAGTTCTTC